This TCR beta chain was recovered during a study of blood T cells in healthy people across ages. General observations from the study: A conclusive naive versus antigen-experienced comparison was prevented by the unsorted PBMCs. Age brought a roughly linear fall in TCR beta diversity measured per million T cells.

This clonotype was seen just once. No antigen is known for it. Combining a sample-barcoded 5' primer with a J-beta primer mix, a second PCR ran for about 7 to 12 cycles. TCRdb recomputed calls from the 5' RACE reads with MiXCR, one row per CDR3 protein. Counted here are about 1.1 million distinct CDR3 sequences, less than 45% occurring once; the ten biggest clones make up about an eighth. Each donor was a healthy Caucasian individual from Russia, aged about 6 to 90. Sequenced: blood. This TCR was recovered from a man between 18 and 35 years old in good health.

The CDR3 reads CASSQPWTGDNQPQHF. The CDR3 DNA reads TGTGCCAGCAGCCAACCTTGGACAGGGGACAATCAGCCCCAGCATTTT. The V call is TRBV7-2, the J call TRBJ1-5; 9 bases map to TRBD1. The CDR3 is made up of 16 amino acids. The junction had 8 bases not matched to a gene; V was cut back by 5 bases and J by 3 bases. Germline V gives CDR1 SGHTA, CDR2 FQGNSA.